Each of the 30 T cell receptor beta chains below was sequenced from the same sample in a study of blood T cell repertoires in COVID-19. The protocol was immunoSEQ multiplex PCR, while the TCRdb copy is restricted to in-frame clones and leaves out a portion. This sample yields around 250,000 clones, of which roughly 89% are seen a single time; less than 2% belongs to the top ten. The sample comprised peripheral blood. The source is a woman between 40 and 50 years old who had recovered from COVID-19.

This sequence joins TRBV19 and TRBJ2-2; the match to TRBD2 covers 7 bases. CDR3 size: 13 residues. In germline, CDR1 is LNHDA, CDR2 SQIVND (reference sequence). Germline trimming cut 6 bases from V and 6 bases from J; bases unmatched to any gene: 4. CDR3 protein: CASSELAPGELFF. The CDR3 DNA follows: TGTGCCAGTAGCGAACTAGCGCCCGGGGAGCTGTTTTTT.

The genes are TRBV5-1 and TRBJ1-4; D is ambiguous. The CDR3 spans 15 residues. CDR1 and CDR2 (germline): SGHRS, YFSETQ. V dropped 2 bases and J dropped 0 bases, with 8 bases sitting between them. The CDR3 here is CASSLQPATNEKLFF. The CDR3 DNA reads TGCGCCAGCAGCTTACAGCCTGCAACTAATGAAAAACTGTTTTTT.

A few counts support this clone. The rearrangement uses TRBV28 and TRBJ2-7; tentative D call: TRBD1 (6 bases). The CDR3 length is 16 residues. V lost 5 bases and J 4 bases, leaving 21 bases between the germline ends. Per germline, CDR1 MDHEN and CDR2 SYDVKM. The DNA for the CDR3 is TGTGCCAGCAGTCTTACGACAGGCCGTTCTGATTACGAGCAGTACTTC. Protein product: CASSLTTGRSDYEQYF.

The J gene is TRBJ1-1, the V gene TRBV6-6; TRBD1 agrees at 9 bases. Losses at the gene ends were 6 bases for V and 6 bases for J; bases not matched to a gene: 14. The length of the CDR3 is 16 residues. Germline CDR1 is MNHNY and CDR2 is SVGAGI (reference sequence). The CDR3: CASRRSPQGARAEAFF. The CDR3, as DNA: TGTGCCAGCAGGCGATCTCCACAGGGGGCGCGGGCTGAAGCTTTCTTT.

This chain links TRBV18 with TRBJ1-5; 7 bases line up with TRBD1. There are 16 residues in the CDR3. Germline assignment: CDR1 KGHSH and CDR2 LQKENI. V shed 0 bases and J 9 bases; nucleotides not matched to a gene: 11. DNA of the CDR3: TGTGCCAGCTCACCACCGGGAACGGGACAGATGTGGCCCCAGCATTTT. Protein: CASSPPGTGQMWPQHF.

The chain joins TRBV7-9 to TRBJ2-1, with TRBD2 as a possible D gene (6 bases). The CDR3 extends over 13 amino acids. Germline V gives CDR1 SEHNR, CDR2 FQNEAQ (reference sequence). Trimming removed 4 bases at V and 12 bases at J, with 16 bases between. The CDR3 spells CASSCRDCPGQFF. DNA for the CDR3: TGTGCCAGCAGCTGCCGGGACTGCCCGGGGCAGTTCTTC.

The J gene is TRBJ2-7, the V gene TRBV5-6, with 10 positions matching TRBD2. CDR3 length: 14 amino acids. Germline loops: CDR1 SGHDT, CDR2 YYEEEE. The V segment lost 3 bases and the J segment 6 bases; nucleotides outside the gene matches: 6. Written as DNA, the CDR3 is TGTGCCAGCAGCTCAAAGCGGGGGGGTCCCGAGCAGTACTTC. Translation: CASSSKRGGPEQYF.

The chain joins TRBV18 to TRBJ1-1; no firm D call. This CDR3 has 14 amino acids. Trimming removed 3 bases from V and 3 bases from J, with 11 bases in between. Germline CDR1 reads KGHSH; CDR2 reads LQKENI. CDR3 DNA sequence: TGTGCCAGCTCACCGACACAGTACCACACTGAAGCTTTCTTT. Translating it yields CASSPTQYHTEAFF.

This chain uses TRBV27 with TRBJ2-1, with 9 bases that match TRBD1. V was clipped by 11 bases and J by 3 bases; unmatched bases: 8. The CDR3 has 14 amino acids. Germline V lookup: CDR1 MNHEY, CDR2 SMNVEV (reference sequence). CDR3 protein: CASTRTGDYNEQFF. As DNA, the CDR3 is TGTGCCTCAACCCGGACAGGGGACTACAATGAGCAGTTCTTC.

The V gene is TRBV14, the J gene TRBJ2-7, with D possibly TRBD1 on 5 matching bases. Per germline, CDR1 SGHDN and CDR2 FVKESK. Between the trimmed V and J ends, which lost 2 bases and 5 bases, there was a span of 16 bases. This CDR3 is built from 15 residues. CDR3 sequence: CASSQSPARAHEQYF. The CDR3 DNA is TGTGCCAGCAGCCAATCCCCGGCCAGGGCCCACGAGCAGTACTTC.

This chain uses TRBV28 with TRBJ2-7, with D tentatively TRBD2 (6 bases). The germline V gene encodes CDR1 MDHEN and CDR2 SYDVKM. The CDR3 extends over 14 amino acids. The V end lost 1 base, the J end lost 2 bases, and 9 bases lay between the germline ends. DNA of the CDR3: TGTGCCAGCAGTTTATTTAGCGGTGCCTACGAGCAGTACTTC. Residues: CASSLFSGAYEQYF.

The gene calls are TRBV6-6 and TRBJ1-2, with 7 positions matching TRBD1. After removal of 5 bases from V and 4 bases from J, the junction contained 10 bases not matched to a gene. Germline-derived CDR1 and CDR2 are MNHNY and SVGAGI (reference sequence). The CDR3 sequence is 15 residues long. CDR3: CASSHVGTALYGYTF. CDR3 in DNA: TGTGCCAGCAGTCATGTAGGGACAGCTCTCTATGGCTACACCTTC.

V gene TRBV7-2 combines with J gene TRBJ1-2; 9 positions agree with TRBD1. Germline V gene sequence: CDR1 SGHTA, CDR2 FQGNSA. The CDR3 is 16 amino acids. The junction had 8 bases not matched to a gene; V was cut back by 5 bases and J by 1 base. CDR3 amino acids: CASSLNRGLLNYGYTF. CDR3 coding DNA: TGTGCCAGCAGCCTTAACAGGGGGCTCCTTAACTATGGCTACACCTTC.

The CDR3 region is CASSRLWGRGSSYEQYF. The CDR3 region has the DNA TGCGCCAGCAGCCGGCTATGGGGCAGGGGGAGCTCCTACGAGCAGTACTTC. The chain uses TRBV4-1 and TRBJ2-7, with 7 bases fitting TRBD1. With V trimmed by 4 bases and J by 0 bases, 12 bases remained unmatched. Germline CDR1 MGHRA, CDR2 YSYEKL. There are 17 residues in the CDR3.

Remarks on this clone: Other nucleotide sequences in the sample specify the same CDR3. The V and J genes are TRBV28 and TRBJ2-7; D ambiguous. Germline assignment: CDR1 MDHEN and CDR2 SYDVKM. Trimming removed 1 base from V and 4 bases from J, with 5 bases in between. This CDR3 region has 12 residues. CDR3 coding DNA: TGTGCCAGCAGTTTATCCAGGTACGAGCAGTACTTC. Protein product: CASSLSRYEQYF.

The V gene is TRBV7-9, the J gene TRBJ2-2; D unclear. Germline V lookup: CDR1 SEHNR, CDR2 FQNEAQ (reference sequence). V was shortened by 5 bases and J by 1 base, with 11 bases between the two germline ends. The CDR3 is 15 residues long. In nucleotides, the CDR3 is TGTGCCAGCAGCGCGTGGGCCATGAACACCGGGGAGCTGTTTTTT. It encodes CASSAWAMNTGELFF.

The table lists this clone with a few counts. The V gene is TRBV6-5, the J gene TRBJ2-1; 7 bases are a match to TRBD2. This CDR3 spans 16 amino acids. With 4 bases clipped from V and 0 bases from J, the junction kept 6 bases outside the gene matches. The V gene's germline CDR1 is MNHEY and CDR2 SVGAGI. CDR3 sequence: CASSSLAPSSYNEQFF. In DNA form, the CDR3 reads TGTGCCAGCAGTTCACTAGCGCCTAGCTCCTACAATGAGCAGTTCTTC.

The V gene is TRBV6-5, the J gene TRBJ1-5; perhaps TRBD1 as D (5 bases). V shed 8 bases and J shed 7 bases, with 15 bases lying between them. Germline CDR1 is MNHEY and CDR2 is SVGAGI. The CDR3 runs 13 residues. The CDR3 protein is CASRSRDSQPQHF. The CDR3 DNA follows: TGTGCCAGCCGTTCCAGGGATAGCCAGCCCCAGCATTTT.

V gene TRBV5-4 combines with J gene TRBJ1-3; TRBD1 agrees at 7 bases. The CDR3 totals 15 residues. Germline CDR1 reads SGHNT; CDR2 reads YYREEE (reference sequence). With V trimmed by 3 bases and J by 7 bases, 10 bases remained unmatched. The CDR3 sequence: CASSSPKTGRNTIYF. CDR3 nucleotide sequence: TGTGCCAGCAGCTCTCCGAAGACAGGGAGGAACACCATATATTTT.

The chain has TRBV11-2 and TRBJ2-5; TRBD1 might be the D (5 bases). Germline CDR1 and CDR2: SGHAT and FQNNGV. The V end was cut by 7 bases, the J end by 5 bases, with 14 bases between. This CDR3 is 13 amino acids long. This chain's CDR3 is CASKQASAETQYF. The CDR3, as DNA: TGTGCCAGCAAACAGGCCTCGGCGGAGACCCAGTACTTC.

This clone appeared once. The chain carries TRBV7-9 and TRBJ2-1; D is possibly TRBD1 (5 bases). Trimming left V 5 bases short and J 10 bases short, with 15 bases between. Germline-derived CDR1 and CDR2 are SEHNR and FQNEAQ (reference sequence). This CDR3 has 13 amino acids. Here the CDR3 DNA reads TGTGCCAGCAGCCCACGTCCGACAGCGGAGCAGTTCTTC. It specifies CASSPRPTAEQFF.

Here the CDR3 reads CASSLESRNTGELFF. CDR3 nucleotide sequence: TGCGCCAGCAGCTTGGAGTCCAGGAACACCGGGGAGCTGTTTTTT. The chain carries TRBV5-1 and TRBJ2-2; no clear D gene. V lost 0 bases to trimming and J lost 1 base, with 7 bases between them. Germline lookup yields CDR1 SGHRS and CDR2 YFSETQ. The length of the CDR3 is 15 residues.

V gene TRBV4-1 combines with J gene TRBJ1-1; D unresolved. Per the germline V gene, CDR1 is MGHRA and CDR2 is YSYEKL. With 8 bases removed from V and 4 bases from J, the gap between germline ends came to 20 bases. The CDR3 consists of 15 residues. In DNA form, the CDR3 reads TGCGCCAGCGCGAAATTTTCGAGGATGGGCACTGAAGCTTTCTTT. Residues: CASAKFSRMGTEAFF.

DNA of the CDR3: TGTGCCAGCAGCCCAGGTGTCCGAGAGACCCAGTACTTC. It specifies CASSPGVRETQYF. The gene calls are TRBV7-9 and TRBJ2-5; D gene unclear. V dropped 5 bases and J dropped 4 bases, with 11 bases sitting between them. The CDR3 is 13 amino acids. Germline CDR1 SEHNR, CDR2 FQNEAQ (reference sequence).

The gene calls are TRBV5-5 and TRBJ1-1, with D unresolved. CDR1 and CDR2 (germline): SGHKS, YYEKEE (reference sequence). Between the trimmed V and J ends, which lost 1 base and 8 bases, there was a span of 9 bases. The CDR3 consists of 12 residues. CDR3 DNA sequence: TGTGCCAGCAGCTTGCCGACACACGAAGCTTTCTTT. This codes for CASSLPTHEAFF.

This clone has only one observation. The CDR3 nucleotides read TGTGCCAGCAGCTTACGGGGGAGTGGGGGCAATGAGCAGTTCTTC. This encodes CASSLRGSGGNEQFF. V usage is TRBV7-9 and J usage is TRBJ2-1, with D maybe TRBD2 (6 bases). V was pared by 2 bases and J by 6 bases, with 14 bases between. The CDR3 contains 15 residues. From germline, CDR1 is SEHNR and CDR2 FQNEAQ (reference sequence).

The DNA of the CDR3 is TGTGCCAGCAGCTCCCGGGGGGCTAGTTCACCCCTCCACTTT. This translates into CASSSRGASSPLHF. The chain recombines TRBV11-2 with TRBJ1-6; D may be TRBD1 (6 bases). This CDR3 has 14 residues. Germline assignment: CDR1 SGHAT and CDR2 FQNNGV. V lost 4 bases to trimming and J lost 9 bases, with 13 bases between them.

The chain recombines TRBV4-1 with TRBJ2-5, with D possibly matching TRBD2 (5 bases). Deletions cut 1 base from V and 0 bases from J, with 9 bases between. Germline CDR1 MGHRA, CDR2 YSYEKL. The CDR3 runs 15 residues. As DNA, the CDR3 is TGCGCCAGCAGCCAAGCCAGCGGCAACCAAGAGACCCAGTACTTC. Its translation: CASSQASGNQETQYF.

The chain has TRBV3-1 (or the pseudogene TRBV3-2) and TRBJ2-1; the match to TRBD2 covers 10 bases. After removal of 0 bases from V and 5 bases from J, the junction contained 4 bases not matched to a gene. The CDR3 is 16 residues long. The germline CDR1 and CDR2 sequences are LGHDT and YNNKEL (reference sequence). This chain's CDR3 is CASSQEGTSADNEQFF. The CDR3 coding sequence is TGTGCCAGCAGCCAAGAAGGGACTAGCGCCGACAATGAGCAGTTCTTC.

This clone was seen ten or more times. This chain uses TRBV7-9 with TRBJ2-2; tentative D call: TRBD2 (5 bases). This CDR3 is built from 16 residues. The germline V gene encodes CDR1 SEHNR and CDR2 FQNEAQ (reference sequence). The ends were cut back, 1 base at V and 3 bases at J, with 12 bases in the middle. CDR3 in amino acids: CASSLVSWEHTGELFF. In nucleotides, the CDR3 is TGTGCCAGCAGCTTAGTCTCCTGGGAGCACACCGGGGAGCTGTTTTTT.